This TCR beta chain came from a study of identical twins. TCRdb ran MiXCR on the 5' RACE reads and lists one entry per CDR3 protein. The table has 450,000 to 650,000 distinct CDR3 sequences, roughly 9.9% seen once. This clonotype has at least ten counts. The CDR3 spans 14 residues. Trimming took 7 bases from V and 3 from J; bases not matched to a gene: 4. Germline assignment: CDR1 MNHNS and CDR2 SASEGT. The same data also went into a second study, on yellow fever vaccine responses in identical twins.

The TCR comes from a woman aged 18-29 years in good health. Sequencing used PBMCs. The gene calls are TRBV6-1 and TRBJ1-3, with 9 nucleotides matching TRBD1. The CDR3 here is CASKTGGRGNTIYF. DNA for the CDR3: TGTGCCAGCAAAACAGGGGGCCGTGGAAACACCATATATTTT.